These 13 T cell receptor beta chains came from one sample sequenced in a study of long-term antiretroviral therapy in people with HIV. The immunoSEQ assay was v3.0, run at survey level. Only in-frame clones appear in the TCRdb table, and some are missing; sequencing was by immunoSEQ multiplex PCR. The sample contains approximately 25,000 clones, around 83% of which appear only once. The input for sequencing was unsorted PBMCs, taken 3 years after starting antiretroviral therapy. These receptor sequences come from a man in his forties or fifties with HIV.

The chain is built from TRBV5-6 and TRBJ2-3; 12 bases are shared with TRBD2. This CDR3 spans 14 amino acids. Germline V gene sequence: CDR1 SGHDT, CDR2 YYEEEE. V was clipped by 1 base and J by 12 bases; unmatched bases: 6. The CDR3 DNA reads as TGTGCCAGCAGCTTGATCCTAGCGGGGGGGCCACAGTATTTT. Protein: CASSLILAGGPQYF.

The CDR3 protein is CASSLKPEGYTF. CDR3 nucleotide sequence: TGTGCCAGCAGTTTAAAGCCTGAGGGCTACACCTTC. The chain has TRBV28 and TRBJ1-2; D gene ambiguous. The CDR3 has 12 amino acids. Germline V CDR1 and CDR2: MDHEN, SYDVKM. V shed 2 bases and J shed 8 bases, with 9 bases lying between them.

The J gene is TRBJ2-4, the V gene TRBV15; 10 nucleotides align to TRBD2. Germline CDR1 is LNHNV and CDR2 is YYDKDF (reference sequence). This CDR3 contains 15 residues. Trimming took 7 bases from V and 7 from J; bases not matched to a gene: 10. The CDR3 nucleotides are TGTGCCACCAAGAGGACTAGCGGCCTAGTGAACATTCAGTACTTC. As protein: CATKRTSGLVNIQYF.

This clone was observed a single time. This sequence joins TRBV29-1 and TRBJ2-6; TRBD2 is a possible D gene (5 bases). Germline V gene lookup returns CDR1 SQVTM and CDR2 ANQGSEA. The ends were cut back, 1 base at V and 2 bases at J, with 12 bases in the middle. The CDR3 length is 16 residues. The CDR3 sequence: CSVEGLGGPGANVLTF. In DNA, the CDR3 is TGCAGCGTTGAAGGACTCGGAGGCCCTGGGGCCAACGTCCTGACTTTC.

The rearrangement links TRBV5-1 to TRBJ1-2; the D is unclear. This CDR3 has 14 residues. Trimming left V 1 base short and J 2 bases short, with 9 bases between. Germline CDR1 reads SGHRS; CDR2 reads YFSETQ. The CDR3 loop is CASSLSKENYGYTF. The CDR3 nucleotides read TGCGCCAGCAGCTTGTCAAAGGAGAACTATGGCTACACCTTC.

The chain recombines TRBV5-4 with TRBJ2-5; 14 bases map to TRBD2. The CDR3 consists of 19 residues. Germline CDR1 reads SGHNT; CDR2 reads YYREEE (reference sequence). J gave up 5 bases and V 3 bases, and 15 bases lay outside the gene matches. Here the CDR3 DNA reads TGTGCCAGCAGCTCGGCGAGGAGCGGACTAGCGGGGGGCCTGGAGACCCAGTACTTC. It specifies CASSSARSGLAGGLETQYF.

The chain carries TRBV19 and TRBJ2-5, with 7 nucleotides matching TRBD1. J gave up 3 bases and V 9 bases, and 4 bases lay outside the gene matches. The CDR3 is 12 residues long. Germline-derived CDR1 and CDR2 are LNHDA and SQIVND (reference sequence). The CDR3, as DNA: TGTGCCAGCAGGGACAGAAAAGAGACCCAGTACTTC. This gives the protein CASRDRKETQYF.

This chain joins TRBV29-1 and TRBJ1-1; TRBD1 aligns across 9 bases. The CDR3 is made up of 12 amino acids. With 5 bases clipped from V and 5 bases from J, the junction kept 3 bases outside the gene matches. Germline values: CDR1 SQVTM, CDR2 ANQGSEA. The CDR3 bases are TGCAGCGTTACACAGGGGGCGACTGAAGCTTTCTTT. It is translated as CSVTQGATEAFF. The full variable domain, in which reference TRBV29-1 and TRBJ1-1 provide the parts outside the CDR3, is SAVISQKPSRDICQRGTSLTIQCQVDSQVTMMFWYRQQPGQSLTLIATANQGSEATYESGFVIDKFPISRPNLTFSTLTVSNMSPEDSSIYLCSVTQGATEAFFGQGTRLTVV.

The gene calls are TRBV5-1 and TRBJ1-1; 8 bases match TRBD1. V lost 5 bases to trimming and J lost 5 bases; unmatched junction nucleotides: 8. Per germline, CDR1 SGHRS and CDR2 YFSETQ. The CDR3 is 14 amino acids. The CDR3 DNA is TGCGCCAGCAGTCCCGGGACAGGAGGAACTGAAGCTTTCTTT. It translates to CASSPGTGGTEAFF. Full variable domain (rest looked up from reference TRBV5-1 and TRBJ1-1): KAGVTQTPRYLIKTRGQQVTLSCSPISGHRSVSWYQQTPGQGLQFLFEYFSETQRNKGNFPGRFSGRQFSNSRSEMNVSTLELGDSALYLCASSPGTGGTEAFFGQGTRLTVV.

This clone came up once. The chain employs TRBV6-1 and TRBJ2-7; the D gene is possibly TRBD2 (5 bases). Germline assignment: CDR1 MNHNS and CDR2 SASEGT. This CDR3 comprises 15 residues. V was clipped by 2 bases and J by 3 bases, with 14 bases between them. This CDR3 reads CASSELVGVFYEQYF. Written as DNA, the CDR3 is TGTGCCAGCAGTGAATTGGTGGGAGTTTTCTACGAGCAGTACTTC.

This clone was picked up a small number of times. V and J are TRBV7-8 and TRBJ2-7; 9 bases match TRBD1. V gave up 5 bases and J gave up 6 bases; unmatched junction bases: 11. This CDR3 region has 15 residues. The germline gives CDR1 SGHVS, CDR2 FQNEAQ. In DNA, the CDR3 is TGTGCCAGCAGCATAAGGACAGGGGACATGGGCGAGCAGTACTTC. It is translated as CASSIRTGDMGEQYF.

This chain links TRBV10-3 with TRBJ1-2, with D hard to call. Germline CDR1 ENHRY, CDR2 SYGVKD. CDR3 size: 16 residues. Deletions cut 3 bases from V and 0 bases from J, with 14 bases between. The CDR3 loop reads CAISEPMERANYGYTF. CDR3 coding DNA: TGTGCCATCAGTGAACCGATGGAACGAGCTAACTATGGCTACACCTTC.

This chain joins TRBV2 and TRBJ2-2, with no clear D. V was trimmed by 2 bases and J by 5 bases, leaving 9 bases between them. The CDR3 contains 14 residues. The germline CDR1 and CDR2 sequences are SNHLY and FYNNEI. The DNA for the CDR3 is TGTGCCAGCAGTGAATTCCCGAGGACCGGGGAGCTGTTTTTT. Its translation is CASSEFPRTGELFF.